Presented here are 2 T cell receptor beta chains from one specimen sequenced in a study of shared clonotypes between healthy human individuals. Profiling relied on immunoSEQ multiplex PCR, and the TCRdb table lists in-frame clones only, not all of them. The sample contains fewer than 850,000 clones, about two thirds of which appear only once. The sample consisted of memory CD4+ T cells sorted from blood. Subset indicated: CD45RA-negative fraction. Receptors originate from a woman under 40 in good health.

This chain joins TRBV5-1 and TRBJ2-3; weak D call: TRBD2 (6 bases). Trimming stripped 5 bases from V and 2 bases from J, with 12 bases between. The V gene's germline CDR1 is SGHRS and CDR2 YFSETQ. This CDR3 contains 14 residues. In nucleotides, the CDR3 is TGCGCCAGCAGTCGGGCTAGCGTCACAGATACGCAGTATTTT. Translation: CASSRASVTDTQYF.

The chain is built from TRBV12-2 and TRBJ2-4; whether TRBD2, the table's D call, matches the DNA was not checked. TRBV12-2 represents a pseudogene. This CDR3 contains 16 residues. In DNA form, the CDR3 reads TGTGCAAGTATCTCGGTGGGCTGGCTAGCGGTAAACATTCAGTACTTC. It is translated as CASISVGWLAVNIQYF.